The T cell receptor beta chain described here comes from a study of cytomegalovirus exposure and HLA in healthy donors (dated by TCRdb to between 2016 and 2019). In terms of the full investigation: An earlier analysis of approximately 640 of the donors reported approximately 290 Gb of sequence data and 117 million unique TCR beta sequences from around 200 million T cells. Approximately 300 gigabases of sequencing data and around 88 million unique TCR sequences made up an early release that covered fewer than 650 HLA-typed donors. Of the roughly 390 genotyped donors, 65% to 90% were placed in the genetic ancestry cluster associated with self-reported Caucasian donors. The aim of the study was to test whether cataloging public T cell receptors could identify signatures of past pathogen exposure. The study used immunosequencing to profile the T cell repertoires of hundreds of subjects and linked those repertoires to cytomegalovirus serostatus. Besides the first cohort of 666 subjects, a separate validation cohort made up of roughly 120 different subjects was used. The study combined high-throughput TCR immunosequencing, statistical association of individual TCRs with disease status, and machine learning to predict cytomegalovirus infection status. A later analysis re-analyzed previously published TCR beta repertoires from roughly 690 donors and added high-resolution HLA genotyping to study TCR occurrence patterns. Rather than drawing on any new phenotypic data, the later analysis identified candidate immune exposures from TCR beta sequences and the way those sequences occurred across donors. To decide whether each TCR beta V gene segment behaved as functional or pseudogenic, an earlier analysis of over 500 of the donors relied on high-throughput TCR beta sequencing. Alongside the repertoire data, information on donor age, sex, ethnicity and CMV serostatus was compiled. A later genetic analysis took genome-wide SNP genotypes for about 55% of the 666 donors and used that subset as a discovery cohort. All discovery cohort repertoires had been generated using a single sequencing platform. HLA typing included class I and class II loci at four-digit resolution. Typing coverage varied by locus: about 620-640 donors for A, B, C, DRB1 and DQB1; some 520 for DQA1; some 610 for DPA1; roughly 450 for DPB1. About five DR-DQ haplotypes were treated as single units for association and clustering because of strong linkage in the cohort. On average, roughly 200,000 unique TCR beta nucleotide sequences were sequenced per donor among several hundred genotyped donors of the cohort, with roughly 18% of those sequences being non-productive.

Remarks on this clone: Its antigen target is currently unknown. Base qualities are not at hand, and no much larger clone is one base apart.

Its CDR3 holds 15 amino acids, cysteine through phenylalanine. Only the CDR3 region is kept as DNA, spanning 45 bases read in frame from base 1. Cut back by 3 bases and 0 bases, the V and J ends lie 9 bases apart. The germline V gene encodes CDR1 KGHSH and CDR2 LQKENI. Study-level results and caveats: In a later genetic analysis, fewer N-insertions in productive TCRs were reported among donors in an Asian-associated ancestry cluster than the roughly 640-donor mean. The presence/absence analyses assumed that sequencing depth was roughly uniform across donors, and that assumption may not be true. In a later analysis, TCR association rates were found to vary across HLA loci, with the most associated TCRs seen for DRB1 alleles and the fewest for HLA-C alleles. In both the original and validation cohorts, the classifier was reported to diagnose cytomegalovirus status with high specificity and sensitivity. V-gene and J-gene trimming of TCR beta chains was associated with a missense DCLRE1C variant in a later genetic analysis, and the association was replicated in an independent cohort. This cohort had only TCR beta chains sequenced, and the lack of alpha or paired-chain data limited which features could be detected. While some public TCRs were present in many individuals, most TCR sequences turned up only very rarely across donors. Several of the top co-occurrence clusters appeared to be linked to parvovirus B19, influenza, CMV and Epstein-Barr virus, according to a later analysis. The authors suggested that the approach could potentially be extended to other disease states and immunological phenotypes. A group of highly shared sequence variants was considered likely to be a technical artifact of the sequencing pipeline. Because HLA typing was missing for some donors at each locus, association tests included only the typed subset. A further reported finding was that TCR beta sequences accurately predicted the HLA-A and HLA-B alleles for most subjects in the first cohort. In vitro tests confirmed that three of the cytomegalovirus-associated TCR beta chains recognize cytomegalovirus antigens. The study gave a list of around 170 TCR beta chains associated with cytomegalovirus. Correlated functional status among segregating V segments might reflect linkage disequilibrium, but an unknown experimental factor could not be ruled out. About 15 rarely observed V segments, including chromosome 9 orphons, were excluded from the earlier analysis of approximately 600 of the donors because counts were too low. Compared with equally common non-associated chains, HLA-associated TCR beta chains in a later analysis were more clonally expanded and had lower generation probabilities. Because the 87-base-pair reads could not distinguish some IMGT-functional V segments, including TRBV6-2 and TRBV6-3, those segments were excluded. Most CMV-associated TCR beta chains appeared to be HLA-restricted in a later analysis, and the HLA associations seemed to be driven largely by CMV exposure. In an earlier analysis of fewer than 700 of the donors, most TCR beta V segments appeared in productive rearrangements about 87% or about 30% of the time, broadly matching IMGT annotations. The only immune exposure information available for the cohort was CMV serostatus. When HLA alleles, especially DR and DQ, strongly co-occurred, attributing TCR associations to individual alleles was difficult. In a later analysis, some 18,000 TCR beta sequences were associated with specific HLA alleles at a false discovery rate of 0.05.

The cohort consisted of more than 650 healthy bone marrow donors. At the time of sampling, all cohort members were nominally healthy, though unrecorded immune exposures were likely present. The donor was CMV seronegative and was included in the group of a few hundred seronegative cohort members. A peripheral blood sample was collected from each donor, and TCR beta sequencing was performed on peripheral blood mononuclear cells. The Qiagen DNeasy Blood Extraction Kit was used to extract genomic DNA from the blood cell samples. The protocol used for the library was the immunoSEQ multiplex PCR assay. For the multiplex PCR, a mixture combining 60 forward primers for TCR Vbeta segments and 13 reverse primers for TCR Jbeta segments was used. The CDR3 region of rearranged TCR beta genes was amplified from genomic DNA with a multiplex PCR assay. On the Illumina HiSeq System, the amplified TCR beta libraries were sequenced as 87-base-pair reads. The authors' pipeline ran thus. A later analysis counted tens of millions of unique TCR beta chains across the approximately 700 repertoires, and some 11 million of these chains were shared by at least two donors. Raw reads were error-corrected and collapsed into unique sequences by a nearest-neighbor algorithm in which closely related sequences were merged to remove PCR and sequencing errors. CDR3 sequences were aligned to IMGT reference sequences to assign V, D and J gene segments. For a sequence to be retained, a match of at least six nucleotides to both a V gene segment and a J gene segment was required. Rearrangements were classified as productive when the CDR3 lacked stop codons and remained in frame with V and J, and all other rearrangements were classified as non-productive. Following IMGT convention, CDR3 was defined as the stretch from the second conserved V-encoded cysteine to the conserved J-encoded phenylalanine. In an earlier analysis of approximately 590 of the donors, sequences lacking an unambiguous match to a single V gene segment were excluded. An earlier analysis of 587 of the donors called V segments functional above 56.7% productive rearrangements and segregating when the between-donor standard deviation exceeded 5%. A statistical classification framework was built for diagnosing cytomegalovirus status from the catalog of TCR beta chain sequences. A later analysis assigned V and J genes by comparing TCR nucleotide sequences with IMGT/GENE-DB human TR gene sequences. The TCRdist pipeline was used in a later analysis to assign CDR3 sequences and most-parsimonious VDJ recombination scenarios. In a later analysis, every TCR beta chain was defined by the combination of its CDR3 amino acid sequence and its V-gene family, and reads without a unique V-gene family were dropped. A later analysis removed 592 highly shared, low-generation-probability nucleotide sequences to deal with suspected cross-contamination and a sequencing artifact. In a later analysis, a clonal expansion index for each public chain was calculated from normalized within-repertoire ranks of inferred template counts. In a later analysis, generation probabilities were computed using a VDJ recombination model fitted to out-of-frame rearrangements, and the results were checked against IGoR. In a later analysis, TCR-TCR, TCR-HLA and TCR-CMV co-occurrence was scored with hypergeometric tests, and a repertoire-size bias correction was applied to TCR pairs. In a later analysis, false discovery rates were estimated by permuting HLA or CMV assignments 20 times. In a later analysis, co-occurring TCRs were grouped using DBSCAN, with TCRdist sequence similarity added in when clustering inside HLA-allele-positive subsets. For co-occurrence clustering, repertoires with fewer than 30,000 or more than 120,000 public chains were excluded, along with about five repertoires with anomalous nucleotide sharing. The table was pulled from immuneACCESS by TCRdb, which kept in-frame rearrangements only. Such tables lose some clones; where checked, under half of the loss comes from unresolved V genes, and the rest has no known cause. V, J and clone size are those of that table, while D and trimming were read from the DNA. A total of over 150,000 clones appear in this sample, around 83% of them only once. Roughly 1.6% of the sample lies in the top ten.

The sequencing input was PBMCs. The receptor chain draws on TRBV18 and TRBJ2-1, with a weak D call of TRBD2 (6 bases match). The source is a man aged 45-65 years in good health and CMV-seronegative. The CDR3: CASSPGTGSYNEQFF. The DNA sequence follows: TGTGCCAGCTCACCCGGGACTGGCTCCTACAATGAGCAGTTCTTC.